Listed here are 17 T cell receptor beta chains from one sample, sequenced in a study of T cell clusters in autoimmune cytopenias. Multiplex touch-down PCR amplified TRB using TRB-A and TRB-B pools in one tube. TCRdb reprocessed the multiplex PCR reads and reports one entry per CDR3 protein, with no DNA. The ten top clones account for about 3.7%, within a sample of about 14,000 distinct CDR3 sequences. TRB was amplified from about 250 ng of peripheral blood genomic DNA per sample. These data also featured in a second study, about T cell repertoires in aging, cancer and after chemotherapy.

The sequencing input was peripheral blood. The source of these receptors is a human donor in good health.

Frequency places this clonotype as medium-sized. This chain uses TRBV19 with TRBJ2-5. Germline CDR1 and CDR2: LNHDA and SQIVND (reference sequence). The CDR3 covers 13 residues. The CDR3 loop reads CASSIWLSETQYF.

J is TRBJ2-5 and V is TRBV5-4. The length of the CDR3 is 14 residues. Germline loops: CDR1 SGHNT, CDR2 YYREEE (reference sequence). The CDR3 loop reads CASSLARAQETQYF. Filled out from reference TRBV5-4 and TRBJ2-5, the complete variable domain reads ETGVTQSPTHLIKTRGQQVTLRCSSQSGHNTVSWYQQALGQGPQFIFQYYREEENGRGNFPPRFSGLQFPNYSSELNVNALELDDSALYLCASSLARAQETQYFGPGTRLLVL.

This sequence joins TRBV11-2 and TRBJ2-3; the D gene TCRdb calls, TRBD1, cannot be checked with no DNA. CDR1 is SGHAT and CDR2 is FQNNGV in the germline V gene. The CDR3 spans 16 residues. CDR3 protein: CASSFTRGGTTDTQYF.

The rearrangement joins TRBV18 to TRBJ2-5; TCRdb calls TRBD1, which cannot be checked without DNA. This CDR3 region has 13 residues. In germline, CDR1 is KGHSH, CDR2 LQKENI. Here the CDR3 reads CASSPGRGETQYF.

V and J are TRBV19 and TRBJ1-1. CDR3 length equals 14 residues. CDR1 and CDR2 (germline): LNHDA, SQIVND (reference sequence). The CDR3: CASSIVGLNTEAFF.

The rearrangement joins TRBV7-6 to TRBJ2-7. The germline V gene has CDR1 SGHVS and CDR2 FNYEAQ. This CDR3 is 13 amino acids long. CDR3 region: CASSLETDYEQYF. The full variable domain, rest sourced from reference TRBV7-6 and TRBJ2-7, is GAGVSQSPRYKVTKRGQDVALRCDPISGHVSLYWYRQALGQGPEFLTYFNYEAQQDKSGLPNDRFSAERPEGSISTLTIQRTEQRDSAMYRCASSLETDYEQYFGPGTRLTVT.

This rearrangement joins TRBV18 to TRBJ2-2; there is no DNA to check the TCRdb D call of TRBD1. Looked up from germline, CDR1 is KGHSH and CDR2 is LQKENI. CDR3 length equals 14 residues. The CDR3 is CASYGTGNFGELFF.

V usage is TRBV5-5 and J usage is TRBJ2-5; there is no DNA to check the TCRdb D call of TRBD2. This CDR3 spans 14 amino acids. Germline CDR1 is SGHKS and CDR2 is YYEKEE (reference sequence). CDR3 loop: CASSGGLAEETQYF.

Its frequency marks this clonotype as medium-sized (0.01 to 0.1%). The V gene is TRBV11-3, the J gene TRBJ2-3; no DNA is available, so the TRBD2 call from TCRdb remains unchecked. CDR3 length: 14 residues. Looked up from germline, CDR1 is SGHNT and CDR2 is YENEEA. The CDR3 reads CASSLLAGIDTQYF.

In terms of frequency, this clonotype is medium-sized (0.01 to 0.1%). The chain employs TRBV29-1 and TRBJ2-2. The CDR3 totals 11 residues. Germline CDR1 reads SQVTM; CDR2 reads ANQGSEA. CDR3: CSVVETGELFF.

The chain uses TRBV15 and TRBJ1-5. CDR1 and CDR2 from the germline V gene are LNHNV and YYDKDF (reference sequence). This CDR3 is 14 amino acids long. CDR3: CATSRASSNQPQHF.

In terms of frequency, this clonotype is medium-sized. The V gene is TRBV12-3 or TRBV12-4, the J gene TRBJ2-2. CDR3 size: 11 residues. The CDR3 region is CASSKSGELFF.

The CDR3 spells CASSGPTAQHF. The chain recombines TRBV6-1 with TRBJ1-5. The CDR3 is made up of 11 amino acids. Germline V CDR1 and CDR2: MNHNS, SASEGT.

The chain has TRBV30 and TRBJ1-6. Germline loops: CDR1 GTSNPN, CDR2 SVGIG (reference sequence). This CDR3 contains 15 residues. CDR3 loop: CAWSEDSSYNSPLHF.

Judged by frequency, this clonotype is medium-sized. The chain has TRBV29-1 and TRBJ2-7; the TRBD1 assignment by TCRdb is unverifiable without DNA. CDR3 length: 14 residues. Germline V gene sequence: CDR1 SQVTM, CDR2 ANQGSEA. CDR3 amino acids: CSVEEGGAGREQYF.

This CDR3 is CASSPRRQMDTQYF. V is TRBV18 and J is TRBJ2-3. CDR3 length: 14 amino acids. Germline assignment: CDR1 KGHSH and CDR2 LQKENI.

The chain recombines TRBV19 with TRBJ1-2. The CDR3 is 14 amino acids. The germline V gene encodes CDR1 LNHDA and CDR2 SQIVND (reference sequence). The CDR3 loop reads CASRPVGGNYGYTF.